This record concerns one T cell receptor (beta chain) sequence. Its antigen is still unknown. The sample comes from a study of T cell responses to AZD1222 COVID-19 vaccine. General study points: Rises in breadth and depth of Spike-specific TCRs came after two AZD1222 doses. Only 5 or 6 people who got AZD1222 tested seropositive at baseline. Sampling that yielded the repertoires occurred only after the peak T cell response. Donors, mostly white British, included more females; clonal diversity was possibly underestimated.

Profiling relied on immunoSEQ multiplex PCR, and the TCRdb table lists in-frame clones only, not all of them. The table lists around 140,000 clones, 85% to 90% of them singletons. Germline V CDR1 and CDR2: KGHDR, SFDVKD. The CDR3 is 13 residues long. Deletions cut 5 bases from V and 1 base from J, with 7 bases between. The receptor's source is an adult who received the AZD1222 COVID-19 vaccine. The rearrangement links TRBV24-1 to TRBJ2-5; D ambiguous. The sequencing here drew on peripheral blood, taken 28 days after the second AZD1222 dose. CDR3: CATSGGPQETQYF. The DNA of the CDR3 is TGTGCCACCAGTGGCGGTCCCCAAGAGACCCAGTACTTC.